These 20 T cell receptor beta chains share one sample of origin, sequenced in a study of blood T cell repertoires in COVID-19. Sequencing was performed with immunoSEQ multiplex PCR; in TCRdb, only in-frame clones are kept and a portion is missing. The sample has about 200,000 clones; roughly 90% are singletons. Sequencing used PBMCs or T cells enriched from blood (not recorded which). These receptors were collected from a woman between 18 and 29 years old who had recovered from COVID-19.

V and J are TRBV2 and TRBJ1-5, with no clear D. CDR1 SNHLY and CDR2 FYNNEI come from the germline V gene. With 0 bases removed from V and 16 bases from J, the gap between germline ends came to 19 bases. The CDR3 consists of 14 residues. For the CDR3, the DNA is TGTGCCAGCAGTGAAGCCATCCAGGACGGAGGAAAACATTTT. Its translation: CASSEAIQDGGKHF.

The count of this clone is one. The DNA of the CDR3 is TGTGCCAGCAGTGAGCCAGCACAGAGCTCCTACGAGCAGTACTTC. Amino acids: CASSEPAQSSYEQYF. The gene calls are TRBV6-1 and TRBJ2-7; unclear D gene. Looked up from germline, CDR1 is MNHNS and CDR2 is SASEGT. CDR3 length: 15 residues. Trimming left V 3 bases short and J 0 bases short, with 12 bases between.

The chain combines TRBV5-1 with TRBJ1-2, with 9 bases aligning to TRBD1. The CDR3 totals 14 residues. Germline V gene lookup returns CDR1 SGHRS and CDR2 YFSETQ. Losses at the gene ends were 0 bases for V and 3 bases for J; bases not matched to a gene: 0. The CDR3, as DNA: TGCGCCAGCAGCTTGGGGACAGGGGACTATGGCTACACCTTC. Translated, it gives CASSLGTGDYGYTF.

This chain connects TRBV6-4 to TRBJ2-3; maybe TRBD1 (5 bases). CDR3 length: 15 amino acids. V lost 5 bases, J lost 0 bases, and 12 bases lay in between. CDR1 is MRHNA and CDR2 is SNTAGT in the germline V gene. The CDR3 region is CASSLGAASTDTQYF. Written as DNA, the CDR3 is TGTGCCAGCAGTCTTGGGGCGGCTAGCACAGATACGCAGTATTTT.

The chain recombines TRBV30 with TRBJ2-1, with a weak D call TRBD1 (6 bases). The CDR3 covers 14 residues. Between the trimmed V and J ends, which lost 3 bases and 0 bases, there was a span of 9 bases. The V gene's germline CDR1 is GTSNPN and CDR2 SVGIG (reference sequence). The CDR3 loop is CAWRTGISYNEQFF. CDR3 sequence (DNA): TGTGCCTGGAGAACAGGGATCTCCTACAATGAGCAGTTCTTC.

Details on this clone: Sequence at one end of the junction differs from germline and may be a read error. The chain recombines TRBV5-4 with TRBJ2-1; 8 positions agree with TRBD2. From germline, CDR1 is SGHNT and CDR2 YYREEE (reference sequence). The CDR3 is 16 amino acids. The CDR3 sequence: CASSLAVAGGQNGQFF. The CDR3 DNA follows: TGTGCCAGCAGCTTGGCTGTGGCGGGGGGCCAAAATGGGCAGTTCTTC.

This rearrangement joins TRBV5-1 to TRBJ1-3; 9 bases are shared with TRBD1. CDR3 size: 19 residues. Germline V gene data show CDR1 as SGHRS and CDR2 as YFSETQ. The V segment lost 7 bases and the J segment 3 bases; nucleotides outside the gene matches: 20. The CDR3 is CASAYTPGQGISYGNTIYF. The CDR3 DNA is TGCGCCAGCGCCTATACCCCGGGACAGGGTATTTCGTATGGAAACACCATATATTTT.

The rearrangement uses TRBV6-2 or TRBV6-3 and TRBJ1-4; D ambiguous. Between the trimmed V and J ends, which lost 4 bases and 3 bases, there was a span of 9 bases. The CDR3 loop spans 14 amino acids. Germline CDR1 reads MNHEY; CDR2 reads SVGEGT. The CDR3 DNA reads as TGTGCCAGCAGTTCTCCCGGGGCTAATGAAAAACTGTTTTTT. The encoded protein is CASSSPGANEKLFF.

The chain combines TRBV9 with TRBJ1-6, with TRBD1 identical over 10 bases. This CDR3 has 15 residues. Germline V gene data show CDR1 as SGDLS and CDR2 as YYNGEE. With 0 bases clipped from V and 10 bases from J, the junction kept 4 bases outside the gene matches. This CDR3 reads CASSVEGQGNSPLHF. As DNA, the CDR3 is TGTGCCAGCAGCGTAGAGGGACAGGGGAACTCACCCCTCCACTTT.

This chain uses TRBV7-2 with TRBJ2-1; perhaps TRBD1 as D (6 bases). Trimming left V 5 bases short and J 5 bases short, with 22 bases between. The CDR3 extends over 17 amino acids. Looked up from germline, CDR1 is SGHTA and CDR2 is FQGNSA. For the CDR3, the DNA is TGTGCCAGCAGCATAGTTAGGGTGAGGGACACGAACAATGAGCAGTTCTTC. Amino acid sequence: CASSIVRVRDTNNEQFF.

V is TRBV28 and J is TRBJ1-2; 8 nucleotides align to TRBD1. Trimming cost V 5 bases and J 6 bases; bases outside gene matches: 8. This CDR3 comprises 14 residues. Germline lookup yields CDR1 MDHEN and CDR2 SYDVKM. The CDR3 DNA sequence: TGTGCCAGCAGTCGAGACGGGACAGGCGATGGCTACACCTTC. This gives the protein CASSRDGTGDGYTF.

The rearrangement links TRBV9 to TRBJ2-7; D might be TRBD2 (5 bases). The CDR3 length is 15 residues. With 0 bases removed from V and 5 bases from J, the gap between germline ends came to 15 bases. CDR1 and CDR2 (germline): SGDLS, YYNGEE. The CDR3 coding sequence is TGTGCCAGCAGCGTAGCGGGGAAGGGTTGGAACGAGCAGTACTTC. This codes for CASSVAGKGWNEQYF.

This clone is a singleton in its sample. DNA for the CDR3: TGTGCCAGTACTTACTCACCCGGGACAGGGGGCAAAGGGGTCACCGGGGAGCTGTTTTTT. Translation: CASTYSPGTGGKGVTGELFF. The J gene is TRBJ2-2, the V gene TRBV19; TRBD1 aligns across 12 bases. The trim removed 7 bases at V and 4 bases at J, leaving 19 bases unmatched. CDR1 and CDR2 from the germline V gene are LNHDA and SQIVND (reference sequence). The CDR3 length is 20 residues.

The chain joins TRBV18 to TRBJ1-1; 7 bases are shared with TRBD1. This CDR3 has 16 amino acids. Germline V gene data show CDR1 as KGHSH and CDR2 as LQKENI. Trimming removed 3 bases from V and 1 base from J; junction bases left unmatched: 8. DNA for the CDR3: TGTGCCAGCTCACCTAATGACAGGGTTGCGAACACTGAAGCTTTCTTT. Its translation is CASSPNDRVANTEAFF.

The chain employs TRBV5-1 and TRBJ2-7; 7 nucleotides align to TRBD2. CDR3 length: 13 residues. J was trimmed by 4 bases and V by 4 bases; bases with no gene match: 5. Germline lookup yields CDR1 SGHRS and CDR2 YFSETQ. CDR3 nucleotide sequence: TGCGCCAGCAGCCCCGGCGGGGGTTACGAGCAGTACTTC. Translating gives CASSPGGGYEQYF. Based on the CDR3 plus reference TRBV5-1 and TRBJ2-7, the full variable domain is KAGVTQTPRYLIKTRGQQVTLSCSPISGHRSVSWYQQTPGQGLQFLFEYFSETQRNKGNFPGRFSGRQFSNSRSEMNVSTLELGDSALYLCASSPGGGYEQYFGPGTRLTVT.

This chain uses TRBV30 with TRBJ1-6, with unresolved D. Germline loops: CDR1 GTSNPN, CDR2 SVGIG (reference sequence). V was cut by 3 bases and J by 0 bases, with 12 bases left in between. The length of the CDR3 is 16 residues. CDR3: CAWRDLSSSYNSPLHF. The CDR3 DNA sequence: TGTGCCTGGAGAGATTTGTCGAGCTCCTATAATTCACCCCTCCACTTT. Using reference TRBV30 and TRBJ1-6 for the parts outside the CDR3, the full variable domain is SQTIHQWPATLVQPVGSPLSLECTVEGTSNPNLYWYRQAAGRGLQLLFYSVGIGQISSEVPQNLSASRPQDRQFILSSKKLLLSDSGFYLCAWRDLSSSYNSPLHFGNGTRLTVT.

The chain couples TRBV23-1 to TRBJ2-7, with D perhaps matching TRBD1 (5 bases). TRBV23-1 has ORF status, its function being uncertain. Trimming left V 8 bases short and J 5 bases short, with 16 bases between. This CDR3 has 13 residues. The CDR3, as DNA: TGCGCCAGCCGGAACAGGCTTAGACACGAGCAGTACTTC. This encodes CASRNRLRHEQYF.

This clone was seen just once. V and J are TRBV30 and TRBJ2-5; TRBD2 aligns across 13 bases. The CDR3 is 15 amino acids. The V gene end was trimmed by 2 bases and the J gene end by 9 bases; junction bases not matched to a gene: 9. The germline V gene encodes CDR1 GTSNPN and CDR2 SVGIG (reference sequence). CDR3 sequence: CAWSPLAGGKGSQYF. The CDR3 nucleotides read TGTGCCTGGAGTCCACTAGCGGGGGGGAAAGGGTCCCAGTACTTC.

The gene calls are TRBV29-1 and TRBJ1-2; possibly TRBD1 for D (6 bases). The CDR3 contains 14 residues. Between the trimmed V and J ends, which lost 5 bases and 0 bases, there was a span of 13 bases. CDR1 SQVTM and CDR2 ANQGSEA come from the germline V gene. The CDR3 here is CSVKDREANYGYTF. The CDR3 coding sequence is TGCAGCGTTAAGGACAGAGAAGCTAACTATGGCTACACCTTC.

The CDR3: CASSLADSWAYTF. CDR3 nucleotides: TGTGCCAGCAGCTTAGCGGACTCGTGGGCCTACACCTTC. V usage is TRBV7-6 and J usage is TRBJ1-2; no clear D. CDR3 length: 13 amino acids. The V end lost 0 bases, the J end lost 10 bases, and 12 bases lay between the germline ends. Germline loops: CDR1 SGHVS, CDR2 FNYEAQ.